The rows below give T cell receptor beta chains drawn from one sample of a study of cytomegalovirus exposure and HLA in healthy donors. Measured with immunoSEQ multiplex PCR; TCRdb has only the in-frame clones, and not every one. The profile shows 120,000 to 150,000 clones, just over 70% of them singletons. Sequenced sample: PBMCs. Receptor source: a woman younger than 45 in good health and CMV-seronegative. Both conserved end residues are part of each CDR3. D genes are given only for firm matches. Expanded clones get a size class; other rows say once, few or many, or leave the size out.

CDR3 protein	CDR3 DNA	clone size	V gene	J gene	D gene
CASSRGGARNSPLHF	TGTGCCAGCTCACGTGGGGGCGCACGGAATTCACCCCTCCACTTT	-	TRBV18	TRBJ1-6	-
CASSGTGRDEQFF	TGCGCCAGCAGCGGGACAGGGAGGGATGAGCAGTTCTTC	-	TRBV5-1	TRBJ2-1	TRBD1
CASSPARQTDTQYF	TGTGCCAGCTCACCCGCGAGGCAGACAGATACGCAGTATTTT	-	TRBV18	TRBJ2-3	-
CASSVVAGRGYTF	TGTGCCAGCAGCGTAGTGGCAGGCAGAGGCTACACCTTC	few	TRBV9	TRBJ1-2	-
CASSLVGGSVTDTQYF	TGCGCCAGCAGCTTGGTAGGGGGCTCGGTCACAGATACGCAGTATTTT	-	TRBV5-1	TRBJ2-3	TRBD1
CASSEWRMSDTQYF	TGCGCCAGCAGTGAATGGAGAATGTCAGATACGCAGTATTTT	-	TRBV10-1	TRBJ2-3	-
CASSVMSGGQETQYF	TGTGCCAGCAGCGTAATGTCGGGGGGGCAAGAGACCCAGTACTTC	-	TRBV9	TRBJ2-5	TRBD2
CASSFPSGIDGNEQFF	TGTGCCAGCAGCTTCCCTAGCGGGATCGACGGCAATGAGCAGTTCTTC	-	TRBV5-4	TRBJ2-1	TRBD2
CSVTGASYGYTF	TGCAGCGTTACAGGGGCTTCCTATGGCTACACCTTC	-	TRBV29-1	TRBJ1-2	TRBD1
CASSHRTGGEVNYGYTF	TGTGCCAGCTCACACCGGACAGGGGGCGAGGTTAACTATGGCTACACCTTC	few	TRBV18	TRBJ1-2	TRBD1
CAWSFILQRNTDTQYF	TGTGCCTGGAGTTTCATTCTTCAGCGGAACACAGATACGCAGTATTTT	-	TRBV30	TRBJ2-3	-
CASSPLKRILYEQYF	TGTGCCAGCAGTCCCCTAAAGCGGATCCTCTACGAGCAGTACTTC	-	TRBV6-5	TRBJ2-7	-
CASNPSVSETQYF	TGCGCCAGCAACCCTAGCGTTTCCGAGACCCAGTACTTC	-	TRBV5-1	TRBJ2-5	-
CASSLSGQHSGNTIYF	TGCGCCAGCAGCCTCTCGGGACAACACTCTGGAAACACCATATATTTT	-	TRBV5-1	TRBJ1-3	-
CASSILAGGFDGELFF	TGTGCCAGTAGTATTCTAGCGGGGGGCTTCGACGGGGAGCTGTTTTTT	-	TRBV19	TRBJ2-2	TRBD2
CASSQTTGGLVF	TGTGCCAGCAGCCAAACGACAGGGGGCTTGGTCTTC	few	TRBV4-2	TRBJ2-1	TRBD1
CASRRDSYNEQFF	TGTGCCAGCAGACGGGACTCCTACAATGAGCAGTTCTTC	-	TRBV6-5	TRBJ2-1	-
CASSSYREATEAFF	TGTGCCAGTAGTTCCTACAGGGAAGCCACTGAAGCTTTCTTT	-	TRBV19	TRBJ1-1	-
CASSSGLGQAYEQYF	TGTGCCAGCAGTTCCGGACTAGGGCAAGCCTACGAGCAGTACTTC	-	TRBV6-5	TRBJ2-7	TRBD2
CASSGGRLEGAQHF	TGTGCCAGCAGTGGGGGACGACTAGAAGGGGCCCAGCATTTT	-	TRBV2	TRBJ1-5	-
CASSARTPGDTQYF	TGTGCCAGCAGTGCTAGGACTCCCGGAGATACGCAGTATTTT	-	TRBV6-1	TRBJ2-3	-
CASSLGGRDQPQHF	TGTGCCAGCAGTTTAGGGGGGAGGGATCAGCCCCAGCATTTT	-	TRBV27	TRBJ1-5	-
CASSPGTSGSYEQYF	TGTGCCAGCAGCCCCGGGACTAGCGGGAGCTACGAGCAGTACTTC	once	TRBV4-2	TRBJ2-7	TRBD2
CASSPQGIPLGYGYTF	TGTGCCAGCTCACCCCAGGGGATCCCTCTTGGCTATGGCTACACCTTC	-	TRBV18	TRBJ1-2	-
CASSRTGGADYGYTF	TGTGCCAGCAGCAGGACAGGGGGCGCGGACTATGGCTACACCTTC	-	TRBV6-5	TRBJ1-2	TRBD1
CASRKGQANEKLFF	TGTGCCAGCAGGAAGGGACAGGCTAATGAAAAACTGTTTTTT	-	TRBV27	TRBJ1-4	TRBD1
CASSPYGEGLNEQFF	TGTGCCAGCAGTCCTTACGGGGAGGGCCTCAATGAGCAGTTCTTC	few	TRBV6-4	TRBJ2-1	TRBD2
CSVEVASGTDTQYF	TGCAGCGTTGAGGTTGCTAGCGGCACAGATACGCAGTATTTT	once	TRBV29-1	TRBJ2-3	-
CAWSVLEGNQPQHF	TGTGCCTGGAGTGTACTTGAGGGAAATCAGCCCCAGCATTTT	-	TRBV30	TRBJ1-5	-
CASRPQNRDGYTF	TGTGCCAGCAGACCTCAGAACAGGGATGGCTACACCTTC	-	TRBV5-4	TRBJ1-2	-
CAWSVPALNQPQHF	TGTGCCTGGAGTGTACCCGCCCTAAATCAGCCCCAGCATTTT	-	TRBV30	TRBJ1-5	-
CASSEGPRWAYEQYF	TGTGCCAGCAGTGAAGGTCCGCGGTGGGCCTACGAGCAGTACTTC	-	TRBV6-1	TRBJ2-7	-
CASSIGEGPYNEQFF	TGTGCCAGTAGTATTGGGGAGGGGCCCTACAATGAGCAGTTCTTC	-	TRBV19	TRBJ2-1	TRBD2
CASSPKQGAPGNTIYF	TGTGCCAGCAGCCCAAAGCAGGGGGCGCCTGGAAACACCATATATTTT	-	TRBV11-2	TRBJ1-3	TRBD1
CASSPGFSGVRAGELFF	TGTGCCAGCAGCCCCGGCTTTTCGGGGGTGAGGGCCGGGGAGCTGTTTTTT	-	TRBV11-2	TRBJ2-2	-
CASGRDSVTGELFF	TGTGCTAGTGGTCGGGATTCGGTCACCGGGGAGCTGTTTTTT	-	TRBV12-5	TRBJ2-2	-
CASSSSGHTGELFF	TGTGCCAGCAGCTCTAGCGGACACACCGGGGAGCTGTTTTTT	-	TRBV7-7	TRBJ2-2	TRBD2
CASSLGGAATDTQYF	TGTGCCAGCAGCCTCGGGGGGGCCGCCACAGATACGCAGTATTTT	few	TRBV5-6	TRBJ2-3	TRBD2
CAIQAGADTIYF	TGTGCCATCCAGGCGGGGGCAGACACCATATATTTT	few	TRBV10-3	TRBJ1-3	-
CASSIVLADTNTGELFF	TGTGCCAGTAGTATTGTACTAGCGGACACGAACACCGGGGAGCTGTTTTTT	-	TRBV19	TRBJ2-2	TRBD2
CASSLDWTGTSNQPQHF	TGTGCCAGCAGCCTAGACTGGACAGGGACTAGCAATCAGCCCCAGCATTTT	-	TRBV7-2	TRBJ1-5	TRBD1
CASTPVAGASTGELFF	TGCGCCAGCACCCCTGTAGCGGGAGCTAGCACCGGGGAGCTGTTTTTT	-	TRBV10-1	TRBJ2-2	TRBD2
CASSLRTGLAGADEQFF	TGTGCCAGCAGTTTAAGGACCGGACTAGCGGGAGCGGATGAGCAGTTCTTC	once	TRBV27	TRBJ2-1	TRBD2
CASSLGSAVTGELFF	TGTGCCAGCAGCTTGGGCAGTGCGGTCACCGGGGAGCTGTTTTTT	-	TRBV5-5	TRBJ2-2	-
CASSWGIAGADNEQFF	TGCGCCAGCAGCTGGGGGATAGCGGGAGCAGACAATGAGCAGTTCTTC	-	TRBV5-1	TRBJ2-1	TRBD2
CASSLTRRAGANVLTF	TGTGCCAGCAGTTTAACTCGCCGAGCTGGGGCCAACGTCCTGACTTTC	-	TRBV27	TRBJ2-6	-
CASSSEGSNQPQHF	TGTGCCAGCAGCTCGGAGGGGAGCAATCAGCCCCAGCATTTT	few	TRBV5-4	TRBJ1-5	-
CASHRDRDYEQYF	TGTGCCAGCCACCGGGACAGGGACTACGAGCAGTACTTC	-	TRBV6-5	TRBJ2-7	TRBD1
CASSLGLYEQYF	TGTGCCAGCAGTTTAGGGCTCTACGAGCAGTACTTC	-	TRBV28	TRBJ2-7	-
CASSLVNIMNTEAFF	TGTGCCAGCAGTTTAGTCAACATTATGAACACTGAAGCTTTCTTT	-	TRBV28	TRBJ1-1	-
CASSLVSGREYEQFF	TGTGCCAGCAGCTTAGTTAGCGGGAGGGAGTATGAGCAGTTCTTC	-	TRBV7-2	TRBJ2-1	TRBD2
CASTLVGTSGGGQYF	TGTGCCAGCACCCTTGTCGGGACTAGCGGAGGGGGTCAGTACTTC	-	TRBV5-6	TRBJ2-5	TRBD2